Shown below are 5 T cell receptor beta chains from a single sample sequenced in a study of regulatory T cells in long-lasting Graves disease. Investigators prepared the TCR beta libraries by applying iRepertoire HTBI primers and Arm-PCR of CDR3 regions. From the multiplex PCR reads, TCRdb called clonotypes with MiXCR, one entry per CDR3 protein. The sample has approximately 540,000 distinct CDR3 sequences, around 11% seen once. Documented time point: newly diagnosed GD, antithyroid drugs for less than 3 months. With RNA extracted from PBMCs as input, the TCR library was made. These sequences were also reported in another study, on T cells in Graves' hyperthyroidism and ophthalmopathy.

Sequencing used peripheral blood mononuclear cells (PBMCs), obtained at new diagnosis, from a patient treated with antithyroid drugs. These receptors came from a woman in her 30s with Graves disease.

This clonotype has a count of ten or more. V usage is TRBV7-9 and J usage is TRBJ1-1, with a possible D match to TRBD1 (5 bases). The CDR3 sequence is 13 residues long. Trimming pared 11 bases from V and 5 bases from J, leaving 18 bases between. Germline CDR1 is SEHNR and CDR2 is FQNEAQ (reference sequence). The CDR3 DNA reads as TGTGCCTGTCGGCGGGGGAGTAGGACTGAAGCTTTCTTT. It translates to CACRRGSRTEAFF.

This clonotype was detected ten times or more. The J gene is TRBJ1-1, the V gene TRBV11-2; a weak D match, TRBD1 (5 bases). CDR3 length: 14 amino acids. Germline V gene sequence: CDR1 SGHAT, CDR2 FQNNGV. V shed 8 bases and J shed 3 bases, with 16 bases lying between them. This chain's CDR3 is CASGLTDTYTEAFF. CDR3 nucleotides: TGTGCCAGCGGATTGACAGATACTTACACTGAAGCTTTCTTT.

There are many counts of this clonotype. The rearrangement joins TRBV2 to TRBJ1-4; tentative D call: TRBD1 (5 bases). The CDR3 consists of 15 residues. Germline CDR1 and CDR2: SNHLY and FYNNEI. With 5 bases removed from V and 3 bases from J, the gap between germline ends came to 13 bases. The CDR3 here is CASSRQTASNEKLFF. CDR3 nucleotide sequence: TGTGCCAGCAGTCGTCAGACAGCTTCTAATGAAAAACTGTTTTTT.

This clonotype was recorded many times. The rearrangement joins TRBV12-3 or TRBV12-4 to TRBJ1-3; D might be TRBD1 (6 bases). V lost 5 bases, J lost 0 bases, and 14 bases lay in between. The CDR3 spans 16 residues. The CDR3 DNA is TGTGCCAGCAGTCCCCGGGACAAGACCTCTGGAAACACCATATATTTT. The encoded protein is CASSPRDKTSGNTIYF.

The chain recombines TRBV13 with TRBJ2-1; TRBD1 or TRBD2 may be the D gene (5 bases each). From germline, CDR1 is PRHDT and CDR2 FYEKMQ (reference sequence). V dropped 4 bases and J dropped 4 bases, with 11 bases sitting between them. The CDR3 loop spans 14 amino acids. CDR3 sequence: CASSWGPQYNEQFF. The CDR3 region has the DNA TGTGCCAGCAGCTGGGGACCTCAGTACAATGAGCAGTTCTTC.